The present TCR beta chain was sequenced within a study of T cells after yellow fever vaccination. TCRdb used MiXCR to reprocess the 5' RACE reads, holding one entry per CDR3 protein. This repertoire shows approximately 340,000 distinct CDR3 sequences, about 8.7% found once; its top ten account for 18%. CDR3 size: 14 residues. CDR1 SGHRS and CDR2 YFSETQ come from the germline V gene. V lost 0 bases, J lost 8 bases, and 9 bases lay in between. Material: PBMCs, obtained on the day of the first yellow fever vaccination. This receptor was obtained from a man aged 18 to 29 who received the YFV17D yellow fever vaccine. V gene TRBV5-1 combines with J gene TRBJ1-6; no reliable D call. Here the CDR3 reads CASSLGPSDSPLHF. In DNA form, the CDR3 reads TGCGCCAGCAGCTTGGGACCTTCTGATTCACCCCTCCACTTT.